Sequencing of this T cell receptor (beta chain) was carried out in a study of cytomegalovirus exposure and HLA in healthy donors. Findings and caveats of the study: Investigators reported approximately 150 TCR beta chains as tied to cytomegalovirus. Among TCR sequences, most were rare, though some public TCRs appeared in many donors. The classifier, whose performance was assessed in both the original and validation cohorts, reportedly diagnosed cytomegalovirus status with high specificity and sensitivity. The TCR clusters that emerged in the first cohort tended, a later analysis found, to co-occur in the 120 or so validation repertoires.

Concerning this clone: Its specificity is unknown.

Method: immunoSEQ multiplex PCR; TCRdb's copy keeps in-frame clones and lacks some. The sample gives 100,000 to 150,000 clones, roughly 95% of which show up once; around 1.7% is in the top ten. This CDR3 has 18 residues. Germline V lookup: CDR1 MDHEN, CDR2 SYDVKM. The V and J ends lost 6 bases and 0 bases respectively, with 24 bases between them. What was sequenced was PBMCs. This chain connects TRBV28 to TRBJ2-7, with D tentatively TRBD2 (6 bases). This TCR was recovered from a man between 18 and 29 years old in good health and CMV-seronegative. The CDR3 here is CASSPTGLNTPSSYEQYF. The CDR3 DNA follows: TGTGCCAGCAGCCCAACGGGACTCAACACCCCGAGCTCCTACGAGCAGTACTTC.